The rows below give T cell receptor beta chains drawn from one sample of a study of post-analysis software for immune sequencing data. TCRdb called the PCR reads again in MiXCR, with one record for every CDR3 protein. Of under 650,000 distinct CDR3 sequences in the sample, about 44% were seen once. Material: blood. The source is a girl aged 5 to 17 with multiple sclerosis. Each CDR3 is given with its conserved first and last residue. D genes are given only for firm matches. Some rows mark clone size as missing; the rest say once, few, many or name a class of expanded clone.

D,size,V,J,DNA,CDR3
NA,NA,TRBV12-3/TRBV12-4,TRBJ2-7,TGTGCCAGCAGTTTAGCGGAGCAGGACGAGCAGTACTTC,CASSLAEQDEQYF
NA,few,TRBV11-2,TRBJ2-5,TGTGCCAGCACCAACTCAGAGTCAGGGCAAGAGACCCAGTACTTC,CASTNSESGQETQYF
NA,NA,TRBV5-1,TRBJ2-7,TGCGCCAGCAGCTTGATGACCTCCGGGCAAACGGGCTCCGAGCAGTACTTC,CASSLMTSGQTGSEQYF
NA,few,TRBV4-1,TRBJ1-2,TGCGCCAGCAGCACGGGACACACTAACTATGGCTACACCTTC,CASSTGHTNYGYTF
TRBD2,NA,TRBV5-1,TRBJ2-1,TGCGCCAGCAGCGCAGCGGGGGGTCCAAACAATGAGCAGTTCTTC,CASSAAGGPNNEQFF
TRBD1,NA,TRBV6-6,TRBJ2-5,TGTGCCAGCAGTTACAGGACAGGGGACCAAGAGACCCAGTACTTC,CASSYRTGDQETQYF
TRBD2,NA,TRBV15,TRBJ2-5,TGTGCCACCAGCAGAAATAGCGGGGGGGAGGAGACCCAGTACTTC,CATSRNSGGEETQYF
TRBD1,NA,TRBV5-1,TRBJ2-7,TGCGCCAGCAGCTTGACAGGGGGCGAAGAGCAGTACTTC,CASSLTGGEEQYF
NA,few,TRBV12-3/TRBV12-4,TRBJ1-1,TGTGCCAGCAGTTTGTTAGCAGGGGATGGCACTGAAGCTTTCTTT,CASSLLAGDGTEAFF
NA,few,TRBV2,TRBJ2-3,TGTGCCAGCAAGACGTCCGCGGGGCCCGAAGATACGCAGTATTTT,CASKTSAGPEDTQYF
TRBD1,NA,TRBV10-3,TRBJ2-6,TGTGCCATCAGTGACCCAGGACAGGTTAGCTCTGGGGTCAACGTCCTGACTTTC,CAISDPGQVSSGVNVLTF
TRBD1,NA,TRBV10-3,TRBJ2-3,TGTGCCATCTCCGGGACAGGGGGAGATACGCAGTATTTT,CAISGTGGDTQYF
NA,NA,TRBV5-1,TRBJ2-5,TGCGCCAGCAGCAACGACGGGGCCCAAGAGACCCAGTACTTC,CASSNDGAQETQYF
NA,NA,TRBV6-1,TRBJ2-4,TGTCGCACCGAGGCAGGGAAATCAGTCGTGGCCAAAAACATTCAGTACTTC,CRTEAGKSVVAKNIQYF
NA,NA,TRBV5-6,TRBJ2-7,TGTGCCAGCAGCGGAGGGACAGCGAACTACGAGCAGTACTTC,CASSGGTANYEQYF
TRBD1,few,TRBV5-1,TRBJ1-2,TGCGCCAGCAGCTTGGCCTGGGACAGGTTTAACTATGGCTACACCTTC,CASSLAWDRFNYGYTF
NA,NA,TRBV20-1,TRBJ2-1,TGCAGTGCTAGAGATGGGTCCGGTGAGCAGTTCTTC,CSARDGSGEQFF
NA,NA,TRBV11-3,TRBJ1-1,TGTGCCAGCAGTTATACAGGGACGGGAATGAACACTGAAGCTTTCTTT,CASSYTGTGMNTEAFF
NA,NA,TRBV7-8,TRBJ1-1,TGTGCCAGCAGCGTAAGCGTAGGGGTCCTGAACACTGAAGCTTTCTTT,CASSVSVGVLNTEAFF
NA,few,TRBV6-5,TRBJ2-7,TGTGCCAGCAGGGCGAGCAGCTCCTACGAGCAGTACTTC,CASRASSSYEQYF
TRBD2,NA,TRBV12-3/TRBV12-4,TRBJ2-3,TGTGCCAGCAGCTCCCTCGACGGGAGGATGGCAGATACGCAGTATTTT,CASSSLDGRMADTQYF
TRBD1,NA,TRBV7-8,TRBJ2-5,TGTGCCAGCAGCTTAGGACAGGGGTACGAGACCCAGTACTTC,CASSLGQGYETQYF
NA,NA,TRBV6-5,TRBJ2-3,TGTGCCAGCAGTTACTCAAATACGCAGTATTTT,CASSYSNTQYF
NA,NA,TRBV12-3/TRBV12-4,TRBJ2-7,TGTGCCAGCAGTTTAGAATGGGGGGCAGGCTACGAGCAGTACTTC,CASSLEWGAGYEQYF
NA,NA,TRBV24-1,TRBJ2-1,TGTGCCACCGGAGACAGGAATGAGCAGTTCTTC,CATGDRNEQFF
NA,once,TRBV3-1,TRBJ2-3,TGTGCCAGCAGCCAAAATCCGGCAGATACGCAGTATTTT,CASSQNPADTQYF
NA,few,TRBV10-3,TRBJ2-7,TGTGCCATCAGTGAGGTGGGGCAGGGCTACGAGCAGTACTTC,CAISEVGQGYEQYF
NA,few,TRBV4-2,TRBJ1-2,TGTGCCAGCAGCCAAGACACAGGATCTAACTATGGCTGCACCTTC,CASSQDTGSNYGCTF
NA,NA,TRBV4-1,TRBJ2-5,TGCGCCAGCAGCCAAGATTGGGAGACCCAGTACTTC,CASSQDWETQYF
TRBD2,NA,TRBV6-5,TRBJ2-7,TGTGCCAGCAGAAAGCGGGAGGGCTCTTACGAGCAGTACTTC,CASRKREGSYEQYF
TRBD2,NA,TRBV7-2,TRBJ2-5,TGTGCCAGCAGCTCGGGACTAGCGGGCGAAACGGGGGAGACCCAGTACTTC,CASSSGLAGETGETQYF
TRBD2,NA,TRBV6-5,TRBJ2-1,TGTGCCAGCAGTTTACTAGCGGGAGGGCCTGACAATGAGCAGTTCTTC,CASSLLAGGPDNEQFF